This T cell receptor beta chain derives from a study of blood T cell repertoires in COVID-19. Only in-frame clones appear in the TCRdb table, and some are missing; sequencing was by immunoSEQ multiplex PCR. The sample yields about 140,000 clones, nearly 85% seen once. The CDR3 is 17 residues long. Germline trimming cut 4 bases from V and 2 bases from J; bases unmatched to any gene: 12. Germline V gene sequence: CDR1 SGHRS, CDR2 YFSETQ. This chain uses TRBV5-1 with TRBJ2-7; 10 bases are a match to TRBD2. The TCR comes from a man aged 50-59 years in a cohort exposed to, infected with or recovered from COVID-19 (not recorded which). What was sequenced was PBMCs or T cells enriched from blood (not recorded which). CDR3 in amino acids: CASSATSSGGITYEQYF. In DNA, the CDR3 is TGCGCCAGCAGCGCAACCTCTAGCGGGGGAATAACCTACGAGCAGTACTTC.